This T cell receptor (beta chain) emerged from a study of blood T cell repertoires in COVID-19. As handled by the study authors: It was from reference gene primer amplification that nucleated cell counts were estimated. Here immunoSEQ multiplex PCR was the method, and the copy in TCRdb shows in-frame clones only, minus some. The V and J calls and the clone size are those of that table, but D and trimming were determined from the DNA. The sample holds around 90,000 clones; about nine tenths are singletons and the top ten take roughly 14%. The CDR3 sequence is 13 residues long. The trim removed 6 bases at V and 8 bases at J, leaving 6 bases unmatched.

The TCR sequence derives from a male donor with acute or convalescent COVID-19. Sequencing input: peripheral blood. The chain employs TRBV12-3 or TRBV12-4 and TRBJ1-3; 8 bases are a match to TRBD1. CDR3: CASSSGGADTIYF. DNA for the CDR3: TGTGCCAGCAGCTCAGGGGGCGCGGACACCATATATTTT.